A selection of T cell receptor beta chains follows, all from one sample in a study of T cells of healthy individuals. TCRdb re-called the 5' RACE reads with MiXCR, one entry per CDR3 protein. The repertoire holds tens of thousands of distinct CDR3 sequences, with 4% to 5.5% as singletons. These receptors were obtained from a human donor in good health. Each CDR3 is given with its conserved first and last residue. The D gene is left open where the match is weak. Where a row states a size, it is once, few, many or the class of an expanded clone; other rows omit it.

V: TRBV24-1
size: many
D: TRBD1
J: TRBJ2-4
CDR3: CATGETGGRIQYF
DNA: TGTGCCACCGGTGAGACAGGGGGGCGCATTCAGTACTTC

V: TRBV27
size: -
D: TRBD1
J: TRBJ1-4
CDR3: CASSLRPGQGKKLFF
DNA: TGTGCCAGCAGTTTACGGCCAGGACAGGGGAAAAAACTGTTTTTT

V: TRBV6-1
size: few
D: -
J: TRBJ2-1
CDR3: CASRYRPSSYNEQFF
DNA: TGTGCCAGCAGGTACAGGCCCAGCTCCTACAATGAGCAGTTCTTC

V: TRBV7-2
size: many
D: TRBD2
J: TRBJ2-7
CDR3: CASSLAGPGTSVSYEQYF
DNA: TGTGCCAGCAGCTTAGCGGGGCCGGGGACTAGCGTATCCTACGAGCAGTACTTC

V: TRBV5-5
size: many
D: TRBD1
J: TRBJ1-1
CDR3: CASSLNRGIGEAFF
DNA: TGTGCCAGCAGCTTGAACAGGGGGATCGGTGAAGCTTTCTTT

V: TRBV3-1
size: many
D: -
J: TRBJ1-2
CDR3: CASSQRSYYGYTF
DNA: TGTGCCAGCAGCCAAAGATCGTACTATGGCTACACCTTC

V: TRBV15
size: -
D: -
J: TRBJ1-4
CDR3: CATSRDGPLSEKLFF
DNA: TGTGCCACCAGCAGAGATGGGCCCCTAAGTGAAAAACTGTTTTTT

V: TRBV5-6
size: many
D: -
J: TRBJ1-6
CDR3: CASSSRSGELRYNSPLHF
DNA: TGTGCCAGCAGCTCCCGCTCAGGGGAACTCCGCTATAATTCACCCCTCCACTTT

V: TRBV12-3/TRBV12-4
size: many
D: TRBD2
J: TRBJ2-1
CDR3: CASSQRLAGDEQFF
DNA: TGTGCCAGCAGTCAACGACTAGCGGGGGATGAGCAGTTCTTC

V: TRBV7-9
size: many
D: TRBD2
J: TRBJ2-2
CDR3: CASSPGRGKGRREQAGELFF
DNA: TGTGCCAGCAGCCCCGGACGGGGAAAAGGGAGGCGGGAGCAAGCCGGGGAGCTGTTTTTT

V: TRBV18
size: few
D: -
J: TRBJ1-5
CDR3: CASSPEAGGQPQHF
DNA: TGTGCCAGCTCCCCAGAAGCGGGAGGTCAGCCCCAGCATTTT

V: TRBV7-8
size: many
D: TRBD1
J: TRBJ1-2
CDR3: CASSPPQGAFGGYTF
DNA: TGTGCCAGCAGCCCACCACAGGGGGCATTTGGGGGCTACACCTTC

V: TRBV7-9
size: many
D: -
J: TRBJ1-1
CDR3: CASSPPGGVLNTEAFF
DNA: TGTGCCAGCAGCCCCCCTGGGGGAGTATTGAACACTGAAGCTTTCTTT

V: TRBV27
size: -
D: -
J: TRBJ1-5
CDR3: CASSLWAGKQPQHF
DNA: TGTGCCAGCAGTTTATGGGCAGGGAAGCAGCCCCAGCATTTT

V: TRBV2
size: many
D: -
J: TRBJ1-1
CDR3: CASTAGVRGGTEAFF
DNA: TGTGCCAGCACCGCAGGGGTACGGGGAGGCACTGAAGCTTTCTTT

V: TRBV7-9
size: few
D: -
J: TRBJ1-5
CDR3: CASSSPSQPQHF
DNA: TGTGCCAGCAGCTCCCCCAGCCAGCCCCAGCATTTT

V: TRBV5-1
size: many
D: -
J: TRBJ2-3
CDR3: CASSLEKVGTDTQYF
DNA: TGCGCCAGCAGCTTGGAGAAGGTCGGCACAGATACGCAGTATTTT

V: TRBV7-9
size: many
D: -
J: TRBJ2-1
CDR3: CASSFVRGGPNEQFF
DNA: TGTGCCAGCAGCTTCGTGAGGGGGGGCCCGAATGAGCAGTTCTTC

V: TRBV27
size: many
D: TRBD2
J: TRBJ2-7
CDR3: CASSFQTSGLDEQYF
DNA: TGTGCCAGCAGTTTCCAGACTAGCGGGTTGGACGAGCAGTACTTC

V: TRBV7-2
size: many
D: TRBD1
J: TRBJ2-1
CDR3: CASRPGTGVYNEQFF
DNA: TGTGCCAGCAGGCCCGGGACAGGAGTCTACAATGAGCAGTTCTTC

V: TRBV20-1
size: many
D: -
J: TRBJ2-5
CDR3: CSAREGGETQYF
DNA: TGCAGTGCTAGAGAAGGGGGAGAGACCCAGTACTTC

V: TRBV29-1
size: few
D: -
J: TRBJ1-1
CDR3: CSVERQLNTEAFF
DNA: TGCAGCGTTGAACGGCAGCTGAACACTGAAGCTTTCTTT

V: TRBV3-1
size: many
D: TRBD2
J: TRBJ2-1
CDR3: CASSLSPTGGHNEQFF
DNA: TGTGCCAGCAGCCTATCCCCGACGGGGGGGCACAATGAGCAGTTCTTC

V: TRBV3-1
size: many
D: -
J: TRBJ1-2
CDR3: CASSQASGYTF
DNA: TGTGCCAGCAGCCAAGCAAGCGGCTACACCTTC

V: TRBV10-3
size: -
D: -
J: TRBJ1-2
CDR3: CAISEGNNYGYTF
DNA: TGTGCCATCTCCGAGGGGAATAACTATGGCTACACCTTC

V: TRBV27
size: few
D: TRBD1
J: TRBJ2-7
CDR3: CASSPGTGNAYEQYF
DNA: TGTGCCAGCAGCCCCGGGACAGGGAACGCCTACGAGCAGTACTTC

V: TRBV20-1
size: many
D: -
J: TRBJ2-1
CDR3: CSASLVGSGVREQFF
DNA: TGCAGTGCTAGTTTAGTGGGGTCAGGAGTAAGGGAGCAGTTCTTC

V: TRBV11-2
size: many
D: -
J: TRBJ2-5
CDR3: CASSSLRQGLQETQYF
DNA: TGTGCCAGCAGCTCCCTAAGACAGGGACTCCAAGAGACCCAGTACTTC

V: TRBV5-6
size: many
D: -
J: TRBJ2-2
CDR3: CASSLDSNTGELFF
DNA: TGTGCCAGCAGCTTGGACTCGAACACCGGGGAGCTGTTTTTT

V: TRBV15
size: few
D: TRBD1
J: TRBJ1-2
CDR3: CATSRPVGQGLGYTF
DNA: TGTGCCACCAGCAGACCGGTGGGACAGGGTCTTGGCTACACCTTC

V: TRBV6-2/TRBV6-3
size: -
D: -
J: TRBJ1-1
CDR3: CASSYSPGTEAFF
DNA: TGTGCCAGCAGTTACTCGCCGGGCACTGAAGCTTTCTTT

V: TRBV12-3/TRBV12-4
size: many
D: -
J: TRBJ2-1
CDR3: CASSLFGYNEQFF
DNA: TGTGCCAGCAGTTTATTTGGGTACAATGAGCAGTTCTTC

V: TRBV6-5
size: -
D: -
J: TRBJ2-7
CDR3: CASSYSRLVLYEQYF
DNA: TGTGCCAGCAGTTACTCGCGACTGGTCCTATACGAGCAGTACTTC

V: TRBV5-1
size: few
D: TRBD1
J: TRBJ1-4
CDR3: CASRQGRTNEKLFF
DNA: TGCGCCAGCCGACAGGGTAGGACTAATGAAAAACTGTTTTTT

V: TRBV25-1
size: many
D: -
J: TRBJ2-1
CDR3: CASRGVNRAGSSYNEQFF
DNA: TGTGCCAGCAGGGGGGTCAACCGGGCCGGGAGCTCCTACAATGAGCAGTTCTTC

V: TRBV7-2
size: many
D: TRBD1
J: TRBJ1-1
CDR3: CASSFPGQGPSTEAFF
DNA: TGTGCCAGCAGCTTTCCCGGACAGGGGCCGAGCACTGAAGCTTTCTTT

V: TRBV7-3
size: -
D: TRBD2
J: TRBJ2-5
CDR3: CASSAGLAGAETQYF
DNA: TGTGCCAGCAGCGCGGGACTAGCGGGAGCAGAGACCCAGTACTTC

V: TRBV7-2
size: few
D: -
J: TRBJ1-2
CDR3: CASSLKSSSGAYGYTF
DNA: TGTGCCAGCAGCTTAAAGTCGTCCAGTGGGGCTTATGGCTACACCTTC